A selection of T cell receptor beta chains follows, all from one sample in a study of T cells in Graves' hyperthyroidism and ophthalmopathy. TCRdb re-called the multiplex PCR reads with MiXCR, one entry per CDR3 protein. This table holds some 440,000 distinct CDR3 sequences, 15% to 19% found once. Sequencing was performed on blood. These receptors originate from a woman aged 18-29 years with Graves' hyperthyroidism. Each CDR3 is given with its conserved first and last residue. A D gene is named only where the DNA matches it firmly. The size entry is marked missing in some rows and otherwise reads once, few, many or a size class.

TRBV20-1	many	TRBJ2-1	TRBD2	TGCAGTGCTAGAGATCTAGCGGGGGGGGACAATGAGCAGTTCTTC	CSARDLAGGDNEQFF
TRBV12-3/TRBV12-4	many	TRBJ1-2	TRBD1	TGTGCCAGCAGTGGGGGGGACAGGGCTGGCTACACCTTC	CASSGGDRAGYTF
TRBV12-3/TRBV12-4	many	TRBJ1-2	TRBD1	TGTGCCAGCAGTCTGCGACAGGGGGGAGGCTACACCTTC	CASSLRQGGGYTF
TRBV14	few	TRBJ2-5	TRBD2	TGTGCCAGCAGCCAAGAGACTAGCACGGAGACCCAGTACTTC	CASSQETSTETQYF
TRBV5-1	many	TRBJ1-2	TRBD1	TGCGCCAGCAGCTTCCTGGGACAGAGCTATGGCTACACCTTC	CASSFLGQSYGYTF
TRBV3-1	many	TRBJ2-1	TRBD2	TGTGCCAGCAGGGTTACTAGCGGGGGACACAATGAGCAGTTCTTC	CASRVTSGGHNEQFF
TRBV13	many	TRBJ1-4	TRBD1	TGTGCCAGCAGCTTCGGGACAGGGGTCCGGGAACTGTTTTTT	CASSFGTGVRELFF
TRBV24-1	few	TRBJ2-2	-	TGTGCCACCAGTGCTGCGACCCTGACAGTAGATAACACCGGGGAGCTGTTTTTT	CATSAATLTVDNTGELFF
TRBV10-3	many	TRBJ1-2	-	TGTGCCATCAGGGGAGGAGCCAATGGCTACACCTTC	CAIRGGANGYTF
TRBV2	many	TRBJ1-5	-	TGTGCCAGCAATAGTCAGCCCCAGCATTTT	CASNSQPQHF
TRBV30	few	TRBJ1-2	-	TGTGCCTGGAGTGCATCCCCGACACAGTCCATATATTCGACTAACTATGGCTACACCTTC	CAWSASPTQSIYSTNYGYTF
TRBV9	few	TRBJ2-3	TRBD2	TGTGCCAGCAGTACCAGGACTAGGCTCACAGATACGCAGTATTTT	CASSTRTRLTDTQYF
TRBV6-1	many	TRBJ1-5	-	TGTGCCAGCATCACCGGAAATCAGCCCCAGCATTTT	CASITGNQPQHF
TRBV20-1	many	TRBJ2-2	-	TGCAGTGCTAGAGATGGGGAAACTGACACCGGGGAGCTGTTTTTT	CSARDGETDTGELFF
TRBV7-9	few	TRBJ1-5	-	TGTGCCAGCAGCTTGGGGTATATGGGGCCCCAGCATTTT	CASSLGYMGPQHF
TRBV7-2	-	TRBJ2-1	TRBD2	TGTGCCAGCAGCTCGCCCCTGACTAGCGGGGGCCTCTCCTACAATGAGCAGTTCTTC	CASSSPLTSGGLSYNEQFF
TRBV28	-	TRBJ1-3	-	TGTGCCAGCAGTCTCCTCCCCGGCTCTGGAAACACCATATATTTT	CASSLLPGSGNTIYF
TRBV20-1	many	TRBJ2-1	TRBD2	TGCAGTGCTAGCATAGCGGGATTCTACAATGAGCAGTTCTTC	CSASIAGFYNEQFF
TRBV3-1	many	TRBJ2-7	-	TGTGCCAGCAGCCTTCTCTCCTACGAGCAGTACTTC	CASSLLSYEQYF
TRBV20-1	many	TRBJ1-2	TRBD1	TGCAGTGCTAGAGTTGGGACAGGGAAGGGCTATGGCTACACCTTC	CSARVGTGKGYGYTF
TRBV12-3/TRBV12-4	many	TRBJ2-3	-	TGTGCCAGCAGTTCGAATGGGGGAGTAGGAGATACGCAGTATTTT	CASSSNGGVGDTQYF
TRBV12-3/TRBV12-4	many	TRBJ1-2	TRBD1	TGTGCCAGCAGTTTCCCGGGACAGGGGGTTCTTGGCTACACCTTC	CASSFPGQGVLGYTF
TRBV4-2	-	TRBJ1-1	TRBD1	TGTGCCAGCAGCCGCATACACTCAGGGGGCTTGGACACTGAAGCTTTCTTT	CASSRIHSGGLDTEAFF
TRBV4-1	-	TRBJ1-4	-	TGCGCCAGCAGCCAAGGCCCGGGTGGTGTGGACAGCCATAATGAAAAACTGTTTTTT	CASSQGPGGVDSHNEKLFF
TRBV27	once	TRBJ2-7	TRBD1	TGTGCCAGCAGTTTATCGGGGACAGGATGGGACGAGCAGTACTTC	CASSLSGTGWDEQYF
TRBV5-6	few	TRBJ2-2	-	TGTGCCAGCAGCCTCCTTCGGGTCACCGGGGAGCTGTTTTTT	CASSLLRVTGELFF
TRBV6-5	-	TRBJ2-7	-	TGTGCCAGCAGTTACGGAGTAAGCGCCTACGAGCAGTACTTC	CASSYGVSAYEQYF
TRBV4-1	-	TRBJ1-2	TRBD1	TGCGCCAGCAGCCACCCGGGGACAGGGGATGGCTACACCTTC	CASSHPGTGDGYTF
TRBV7-2	many	TRBJ1-2	-	TGTGCCAGCAGCTTAGGAGGCAGGGAATATGGCTACACCTTC	CASSLGGREYGYTF
TRBV5-1	-	TRBJ2-1	-	TGCGCCAGCAGCACCGGGATGACTAGTAATGAGCAGTTCTTC	CASSTGMTSNEQFF
TRBV10-3	many	TRBJ1-5	-	TGTGCCATCAGTGAGCCTGGGGCAGGGCATCAGCCCCAGCATTTT	CAISEPGAGHQPQHF
TRBV6-1	many	TRBJ1-2	-	TGTGCCAGCATCTCGGGAGGGGCGCAAGGCTACACCTTC	CASISGGAQGYTF
TRBV7-9	-	TRBJ2-7	TRBD1	TGTGCCAGCAGCTCGACAGGGTTCGGGTACGAGCAGTACTTC	CASSSTGFGYEQYF
TRBV6-1	many	TRBJ2-7	-	TGTGCCAGCAGTGACCTAGAAGGCAGGGCAAAAGGCGAGCAGTACTTC	CASSDLEGRAKGEQYF
TRBV5-1	many	TRBJ2-7	-	TGCGCCAGCAGCTTGGTTCAGGGGCCCCCCGAGCAGTACTTC	CASSLVQGPPEQYF